This T cell receptor (beta chain) was found in a study of sequential checkpoint blockade in melanoma. Within the sample, this clone is medium-sized. Treatment specified: randomized to nivolumab then ipilimumab (arm A) or the reverse (arm B). Here immunoSEQ multiplex PCR was the method, and the copy in TCRdb shows in-frame clones only, minus some. The data contain about 28,000 clones, 85% to 90% of them seen just once; the ten biggest clones take up 13% to 15%. This sequence originates from a human donor with melanoma. The sample was CD8+ T cells sorted from blood (inferred from file names), taken from a patient given nivolumab and ipilimumab in sequence.

DNA for the CDR3: TGTGCCAGTAGTTCACCGGGACAGAGCAATCAGCCCCAGCATTTT. Amino acid sequence: CASSSPGQSNQPQHF. The chain carries TRBV19 and TRBJ1-5, with 7 bases aligning to TRBD1. Germline CDR1 and CDR2: LNHDA and SQIVND (reference sequence). V dropped 5 bases and J dropped 1; count of bases not matched to a gene: 5. The length of the CDR3 is 15 residues.